The present TCR beta chain was sequenced within a study of T-cell reconstitution after alpha-beta-depleted transplantation in children. Germline V gene data show CDR1 as MNHEY and CDR2 as SMNVEV (reference sequence). The CDR3 is 14 amino acids. The trim removed 8 bases at V and 5 bases at J, leaving 9 bases unmatched. Preparation of the TCRbeta library used unique molecular identifiers. TCRdb recomputed calls from the PCR reads with MiXCR, one row per CDR3 protein. This sample has 200,000 to 300,000 distinct CDR3 sequences; approximately 12% occur once, and the top ten carry roughly 2.8%. Ten or more counts support this clonotype.

The material was PBMCs from the stem cell graft donor, obtained from the stem cell graft. The rearrangement links TRBV27 to TRBJ2-1; 7 bases align to TRBD1. The clonotype comes from a human donor who donated a stem cell graft to a child with acute lymphoblastic leukemia. CDR3: CASATTGSHNEQFF. The CDR3 DNA reads as TGTGCCAGCGCTACGACAGGGAGCCACAATGAGCAGTTCTTC.